Listed here are 23 T cell receptor beta chains from one sample, sequenced in a study of T cells after yellow fever vaccination (dated by TCRdb to about 2019). Libraries came from 5' RACE. Sequencing used an Illumina NovaSeq 6000. TCRdb trimmed public reads at Q25 via fastp, called clones via MiXCR and kept in-frame beta chains. Rows with one shared CDR3 protein collapse into an entry with the most common genes and DNA. Present in this sample are some 250,000 distinct CDR3 sequences, more than 3.5% of which were seen just once. Under 20% of the sample goes to the ten largest clones. This specimen's treatment or condition label, interpreted: live attenuated yellow fever vaccine strain. The source was PBMCs, collected 15 days after the yellow fever booster vaccination. The source is a man aged 18-30 years who received the YFV17D yellow fever vaccine.

This clonotype was observed many times. The chain recombines TRBV5-4 with TRBJ1-1; D ambiguous. Deletions cut 1 base from V and 4 bases from J, with 11 bases between. The germline gives CDR1 SGHNT, CDR2 YYREEE (reference sequence). CDR3 length: 14 amino acids. CDR3 protein: CASSLFHIGTEAFF. The CDR3 DNA sequence: TGTGCCAGCAGCTTGTTCCATATCGGCACTGAAGCTTTCTTT.

With respect to this clonotype: A much larger clone differs by one base, so this may be a read error. This sequence joins TRBV28 and TRBJ2-2; a possible D gene is TRBD1 (6 bases). This CDR3 is built from 16 residues. Trimming left V 6 bases short and J 3 bases short, with 17 bases between. CDR1 and CDR2 (germline): MDHEN, SYDVKM. This chain's CDR3 is CASRIRIGQYTGELFF. CDR3 nucleotides: TGTGCCAGCAGAATCCGGATAGGACAGTACACCGGGGAGCTGTTTTTT.

This clonotype turned up a few times. The genes are TRBV4-3 and TRBJ2-7; a weak D match, TRBD2 (6 bases). Deletions cut 4 bases from V and 3 bases from J, with 16 bases between. Looked up from germline, CDR1 is LGHNA and CDR2 is YSLEER. There are 15 residues in the CDR3. The CDR3 reads CASSPPDGGLYEQYV. For the CDR3, the DNA is TGCGCCAGCAGCCCCCCAGATGGGGGACTCTACGAGCAGTACGTC.

This clonotype was recorded many times. V is TRBV20-1 and J is TRBJ2-3, with D hard to call. Per germline, CDR1 DFQATT and CDR2 SNEGSKA (reference sequence). The ends were cut back, 6 bases at V and 2 bases at J, with 15 bases in the middle. This CDR3 region has 14 residues. The CDR3 reads CSAARAVITDTQYF. The CDR3 coding sequence is TGCAGTGCCGCTAGGGCGGTAATCACAGATACGCAGTATTTT.

This clonotype was seen at least ten times. The chain employs TRBV30 and TRBJ2-7; 8 nucleotides align to TRBD1. CDR1 is GTSNPN and CDR2 is SVGIG in the germline V gene (reference sequence). V was clipped by 5 bases and J by 4 bases; unmatched bases: 7. CDR3 length: 13 residues. The CDR3 DNA reads as TGTGCCTGGGACAGGGGATTGAGATACGAGCAGTACTTC. It is translated as CAWDRGLRYEQYF.

The table lists this clonotype with many counts. The CDR3 DNA reads as TGTGCCAGCAGCTTAGCGGGGACTAGCGGGGGGGTCTACAATGAGCAGTTCTTC. Protein sequence: CASSLAGTSGGVYNEQFF. The V and J genes are TRBV7-2 and TRBJ2-1, with 16 nucleotides matching TRBD2. The germline gives CDR1 SGHTA, CDR2 FQGNSA. V shed 0 bases and J 3 bases; nucleotides not matched to a gene: 2. The CDR3 consists of 18 residues.

CDR3 DNA: TGTGCCAGCAGCCCAAGGGCCGGGGACACTGAAGCTTTCTTT. Translation gives CASSPRAGDTEAFF. The rearrangement uses TRBV7-2 and TRBJ1-1; D uncertain. The length of the CDR3 is 14 residues. With 5 bases removed from V and 3 bases from J, the gap between germline ends came to 13 bases. Germline CDR1 SGHTA, CDR2 FQGNSA.

This clonotype was observed at least ten times. V and J are TRBV4-1 and TRBJ2-3, with D tentatively TRBD1 or TRBD2 (6 bases each). CDR1 is MGHRA and CDR2 is YSYEKL in the germline V gene. The CDR3 contains 16 residues. With 4 bases removed from V and 4 bases from J, the gap between germline ends came to 18 bases. The CDR3 DNA reads as TGCGCCAGCAGCCTAATCCCCCTGGGGGGCCCAGATACGCAGTATTTT. It encodes CASSLIPLGGPDTQYF.

Relative to its sample, this clonotype is medium-sized. The genes are TRBV6-2 or TRBV6-3 and TRBJ2-7; 9 bases agree with TRBD1. Losses at the gene ends were 6 bases for V and 2 bases for J; bases not matched to a gene: 8. The CDR3 consists of 15 residues. The germline gives CDR1 MNHEY, CDR2 SVGEGT. The DNA for the CDR3 is TGTGCCAGCAGCCTCGGACAGGGGCCAACCTACGAGCAGTACGTC. Amino acid sequence: CASSLGQGPTYEQYV.

In its sample, this clonotype was seen many times. The chain has TRBV5-4 and TRBJ1-1; a possible D gene is TRBD1 (6 bases). The CDR3 runs to 17 residues. Trimming pared 4 bases from V and 0 bases from J, leaving 19 bases between. Germline V gene lookup returns CDR1 SGHNT and CDR2 YYREEE (reference sequence). The CDR3 sequence is CASSLGVRGRMNTEAFF. The CDR3 bases are TGTGCCAGCAGCCTGGGGGTAAGGGGGAGGATGAACACTGAAGCTTTCTTT.

This clonotype was recorded many times. J is TRBJ2-7 and V is TRBV10-3; no clear D gene. Per germline, CDR1 ENHRY and CDR2 SYGVKD. This CDR3 region has 15 residues. V gave up 3 bases and J gave up 2 bases, with 14 bases separating them. In DNA form, the CDR3 reads TGTGCCATCAGTGAAAGTGGCGACGGAGCCTACGAGCAGTACTTC. This encodes CAISESGDGAYEQYF.

CDR3 protein: CSARVPGTYEQYF. The CDR3 DNA is TGCAGTGCTAGAGTTCCAGGGACTTACGAGCAGTACTTC. The chain has TRBV20-1 and TRBJ2-7, with TRBD2 as a possible D gene (6 bases). This CDR3 contains 13 residues. Trimming pared 1 base from V and 4 bases from J, leaving 11 bases between. Per the germline V gene, CDR1 is DFQATT and CDR2 is SNEGSKA (reference sequence).

This clonotype was counted at least ten times. V gene TRBV7-2 combines with J gene TRBJ1-4; D is perhaps TRBD1 (6 bases). CDR1 is SGHTA and CDR2 is FQGNSA in the germline V gene. V lost 5 bases and J lost 15, with 16 bases in between. The CDR3 totals 12 residues. In DNA form, the CDR3 reads TGTGCCAGCAGCCTCGACGATAGGACAGTGTTTTTT. This encodes CASSLDDRTVFF.

In this sample, this clonotype turned up many times. The chain carries TRBV5-1 and TRBJ2-7; 9 bases match TRBD1. The CDR3 totals 16 residues. Germline assignment: CDR1 SGHRS and CDR2 YFSETQ. The V segment lost 10 bases and the J segment 1 base; nucleotides outside the gene matches: 15. CDR3 loop: CAPRRPRTGDSYEQYV. The CDR3 coding sequence is TGCGCCCCGAGACGCCCCCGGACAGGGGATTCCTACGAGCAGTACGTC.

This clonotype occurred many times. J is TRBJ2-7 and V is TRBV2, with D possibly TRBD1 on 5 matching bases. Germline lookup yields CDR1 SNHLY and CDR2 FYNNEI. V dropped 2 bases and J dropped 5 bases, with 7 bases sitting between them. CDR3 length: 12 residues. The CDR3 DNA follows: TGTGCCAGCAGTGAATCAGGGCACGAGCAGTACGTC. This encodes CASSESGHEQYV.

This clonotype was seen repeatedly, ten times or more. V usage is TRBV5-1 and J usage is TRBJ2-3, with 10 bases lining up with TRBD2. CDR1 and CDR2 from the germline V gene are SGHRS and YFSETQ. The CDR3 covers 17 residues. The V and J ends lost 4 bases and 0 bases, in that order; junction bases with no gene match: 8. For the CDR3, the DNA is TGCGCCAGCAGCGACTATAGCGGGGGGATGAGCACAGATACGCAGTATTTT. Its translation: CASSDYSGGMSTDTQYF.

This clonotype was recorded many times. This sequence joins TRBV7-2 and TRBJ2-1; no clear D gene. The CDR3 loop spans 13 amino acids. The germline V gene has CDR1 SGHTA and CDR2 FQGNSA. V gave up 1 base and J gave up 6 bases, with 7 bases separating them. The CDR3 spells CASSLELSNEQFF. The CDR3, as DNA: TGTGCCAGCAGCTTAGAACTCTCCAATGAGCAGTTCTTC.

This clonotype was found many times. The chain has TRBV9 and TRBJ1-4; TRBD1 might be the D (5 bases). This CDR3 contains 15 residues. The V end was cut by 2 bases, the J end by 8 bases, with 16 bases between. CDR1 is SGDLS, CDR2 YYNGEE, per germline. CDR3 loop: CASSVGAGKIEKLFF. The CDR3, as DNA: TGTGCCAGCAGCGTTGGGGCAGGGAAAATCGAAAAACTGTTTTTT. The full variable domain, completed using reference TRBV9 and TRBJ1-4, is DSGVTQTPKHLITATGQRVTLRCSPRSGDLSVYWYQQSLDQGLQFLIQYYNGEERAKGNILERFSAQQFPDLHSELNLSSLELGDSALYFCASSVGAGKIEKLFFGSGTQLSVL.

This clonotype is medium-sized within its sample. The J gene is TRBJ2-1, the V gene TRBV12-3 or TRBV12-4, with 12 bases lining up with TRBD2. The ends lost 7 bases at V and 9 bases at J; junction bases unmatched: 10. This CDR3 comprises 15 residues. CDR3 sequence reads: CASTRASGGAGEQFF. Written as DNA, the CDR3 is TGTGCCAGCACCCGGGCTAGCGGGGGGGCCGGTGAGCAGTTCTTC.

This clonotype was counted a few times. The chain is built from TRBV5-4 and TRBJ1-2, with 7 nucleotides matching TRBD1. Germline V CDR1 and CDR2: SGHNT, YYREEE (reference sequence). The trim removed 4 bases at V and 4 bases at J, leaving 4 bases unmatched. CDR3 length: 13 residues. This CDR3 is CASSATGSYGYTF. DNA of the CDR3: TGTGCCAGCAGCGCGACAGGGTCCTATGGCTACACCTTC.

This clonotype was recorded many times. The chain combines TRBV10-3 with TRBJ2-3, with D perhaps TRBD1 (5 bases). Trimming removed 3 bases from V and 2 bases from J, with 12 bases in between. In germline, CDR1 is ENHRY, CDR2 SYGVKD. The CDR3 is 15 amino acids. CDR3 sequence reads: CAISDREGVTDTQYF. The CDR3 DNA follows: TGTGCCATCAGTGACAGGGAAGGGGTCACAGATACGCAGTATTTT.

This clonotype was counted at least ten times. The DNA of the CDR3 is TGCGCCAGCAGCTTGGTACGGTCCTTTCATGGCTACACCTTC. Encoded protein: CASSLVRSFHGYTF. V and J are TRBV5-1 and TRBJ1-2; D gene uncertain. V shed 0 bases and J shed 6 bases, with 12 bases lying between them. Germline V gene data show CDR1 as SGHRS and CDR2 as YFSETQ. The CDR3 is 14 residues long.

This clonotype was observed many times. The chain joins TRBV7-9 to TRBJ1-6, with 8 positions matching TRBD1. CDR1 and CDR2 (germline): SEHNR, FQNEAQ (reference sequence). The junction had 12 bases not matched to a gene; V was cut back by 4 bases and J by 7 bases. The CDR3 runs 17 residues. CDR3 in amino acids: CASSSTQGAGDNSPLHF. The CDR3 nucleotides read TGTGCCAGCAGCTCGACCCAGGGGGCGGGAGACAATTCACCCCTCCACTTT.